These 32 T cell receptor beta chains share one sample of origin, sequenced in a study of cytomegalovirus exposure and HLA in healthy donors (dated 2017 in TCRdb). Libraries were built with the immunoSEQ multiplex PCR assay. TCRdb retrieved this table from immuneACCESS and kept in-frame rearrangements only. Not all clones are present; in checked studies, unresolved V genes account for under half, and no reason is known for the remainder. This sample comprises about 69,000 clones, roughly 95% of them detected only once. The ten largest clones represent about 4.6% of the sample. The sample taken for sequencing was PBMCs. These receptors were obtained from a woman between 18 and 29 years old in good health and CMV-seropositive.

V is TRBV9 and J is TRBJ1-4, with D hard to call. Per the germline V gene, CDR1 is SGDLS and CDR2 is YYNGEE. CDR3 length: 14 residues. The ends were cut back, 4 bases at V and 0 bases at J, with 7 bases in the middle. CDR3 nucleotides: TGTGCCAGCAGCTCCCATGCAACTAATGAAAAACTGTTTTTT. This translates into CASSSHATNEKLFF.

V gene TRBV7-2 combines with J gene TRBJ2-7; D may be TRBD2 (6 bases). The CDR3 sequence is 15 residues long. Germline loops: CDR1 SGHTA, CDR2 FQGNSA. V lost 5 bases and J lost 2, with 16 bases in between. CDR3 in DNA: TGTGCCAGCAGCCTCTCTAGCGTACTTCCCTACGAGCAGTACTTC. It translates to CASSLSSVLPYEQYF.

This chain connects TRBV7-3 to TRBJ2-3; D gene uncertain. V lost 4 bases and J 2 bases, leaving 4 bases between the germline ends. CDR1 is SGHTA, CDR2 FQGTGA, per germline. This CDR3 is 12 amino acids long. CDR3 sequence (DNA): TGTGCCAGCAGCTCATCCACAGATACGCAGTATTTT. Translated: CASSSSTDTQYF. The entire variable domain, with the rest obtained from reference TRBV7-3 and TRBJ2-3, is as follows: GAGVSQTPSNKVTEKGKYVELRCDPISGHTALYWYRQSLGQGPEFLIYFQGTGAADDSGLPNDRFFAVRPEGSVSTLKIQRTERGDSAVYLCASSSSTDTQYFGPGTRLTVL.

V and J are TRBV28 and TRBJ1-1, with 7 bases matching TRBD1. J was trimmed by 4 bases and V by 6 bases; bases with no gene match: 11. Germline assignment: CDR1 MDHEN and CDR2 SYDVKM. The CDR3 covers 15 residues. The CDR3 DNA follows: TGTGCCAGCAGGCGTGAGGGAGGACAGGCCACTGAAGCTTTCTTT. Amino acids: CASRREGGQATEAFF. Full variable domain (missing parts from reference TRBV28 and TRBJ1-1): DVKVTQSSRYLVKRTGEKVFLECVQDMDHENMFWYRQDPGLGLRLIYFSYDVKMKEKGDIPEGYSVSREKKERFSLILESASTNQTSMYLCASRREGGQATEAFFGQGTRLTVV.

The V call is TRBV18, the J call TRBJ2-7; 8 bases are shared with TRBD2. The CDR3 runs to 15 residues. Germline CDR1 is KGHSH and CDR2 is LQKENI. The J segment lost 3 bases and the V segment lost 5 bases, leaving 9 bases of the junction unmatched. CDR3: CASSGGVAGNYEQYF. DNA for the CDR3: TGTGCCAGCTCAGGCGGGGTAGCGGGAAACTACGAGCAGTACTTC.

This chain uses TRBV5-1 with TRBJ2-5; D is possibly TRBD2 (5 bases). The ends were cut back, 0 bases at V and 5 bases at J, with 5 bases in the middle. The CDR3 is made up of 12 amino acids. Germline lookup yields CDR1 SGHRS and CDR2 YFSETQ. CDR3 nucleotides: TGCGCCAGCAGCTTGGCGGGGGAGACCCAGTACTTC. This gives the protein CASSLAGETQYF. Looking up the rest from reference TRBV5-1 and TRBJ2-5 gives the full variable domain: KAGVTQTPRYLIKTRGQQVTLSCSPISGHRSVSWYQQTPGQGLQFLFEYFSETQRNKGNFPGRFSGRQFSNSRSEMNVSTLELGDSALYLCASSLAGETQYFGPGTRLLVL.

The chain joins TRBV2 to TRBJ1-1; possibly TRBD1 for D (6 bases). The V gene lost 3 bases and the J gene lost 5 bases, with 13 bases spanning the gap. The CDR3 runs 14 residues. Germline V gene data show CDR1 as SNHLY and CDR2 as FYNNEI. Here the CDR3 reads CASSDRGGRTEAFF. DNA of the CDR3: TGTGCCAGCAGTGACAGGGGAGGGAGGACTGAAGCTTTCTTT. Drawing the rest from reference TRBV2 and TRBJ1-1, the complete variable domain is EPEVTQTPSHQVTQMGQEVILRCVPISNHLYFYWYRQILGQKVEFLVSFYNNEISEKSEIFDDQFSVERPDGSNFTLKIRSTKLEDSAMYFCASSDRGGRTEAFFGQGTRLTVV.

The chain is built from TRBV7-9 and TRBJ2-7; 13 positions match TRBD2. In germline, CDR1 is SEHNR, CDR2 FQNEAQ (reference sequence). The trim removed 5 bases at V and 6 bases at J, leaving 10 bases unmatched. The CDR3 contains 16 residues. CDR3 sequence (DNA): TGTGCCAGCAGCATTCCCGGGACTAGCGGGACGGGCGAGCAGTACTTC. It specifies CASSIPGTSGTGEQYF.

The chain couples TRBV19 to TRBJ2-2; 7 bases line up with TRBD2. V lost 3 bases, J lost 1 base, and 5 bases stayed unmatched. CDR1 is LNHDA, CDR2 SQIVND, per germline (reference sequence). This CDR3 comprises 16 residues. DNA of the CDR3: TGTGCCAGTAGTATTAGGGGAGGGTGGAACACCGGGGAGCTGTTTTTT. It encodes CASSIRGGWNTGELFF.

This sequence joins TRBV16 and TRBJ1-1; perhaps TRBD1 as D (6 bases). Trimming took 4 bases from V and 4 from J, leaving 16 bases between them. Germline V gives CDR1 KGHSY, CDR2 FQNENV. CDR3 length: 15 amino acids. This CDR3 reads CASSPISDRSTEAFF. As DNA, the CDR3 is TGTGCCAGCAGCCCTATCAGCGACAGGTCCACTGAAGCTTTCTTT.

This chain links TRBV7-2 with TRBJ2-7; perhaps TRBD1 as D (6 bases). Germline V gene sequence: CDR1 SGHTA, CDR2 FQGNSA. V lost 1 base, J lost 2 bases, and 12 bases lay in between. The CDR3 has 15 residues. As DNA, the CDR3 is TGTGCCAGCAGCTTAGAACAGGGACGCGCCTACGAGCAGTACTTC. As protein: CASSLEQGRAYEQYF.

V gene TRBV6-1 combines with J gene TRBJ2-5; 8 bases agree with TRBD1. This CDR3 is built from 16 residues. From germline, CDR1 is MNHNS and CDR2 SASEGT. The J segment lost 4 bases and the V segment lost 4 bases, leaving 11 bases of the junction unmatched. CDR3 in DNA: TGTGCCAGCAGTGTTTGGGGGGACAGGAAGGGAGAGACCCAGTACTTC. Its translation: CASSVWGDRKGETQYF.

The chain is built from TRBV18 and TRBJ2-1; TRBD2 matches at 7 bases. V dropped 0 bases and J dropped 0; count of bases not matched to a gene: 11. The germline V gene encodes CDR1 KGHSH and CDR2 LQKENI. CDR3 size: 19 residues. CDR3 amino acids: CASSPPGLAVRSSYNEQFF. The CDR3 DNA reads as TGTGCCAGCTCACCACCGGGGCTAGCGGTGAGGAGCTCCTACAATGAGCAGTTCTTC.

The chain carries TRBV2 and TRBJ2-1; 10 bases agree with TRBD2. Trimming removed 6 bases from V and 6 bases from J; junction bases left unmatched: 8. Per germline, CDR1 SNHLY and CDR2 FYNNEI. The CDR3 loop spans 15 amino acids. The CDR3 region has the DNA TGTGCCAGCAGGCGGACTAGCGGCTCACGCAATGAGCAGTTCTTC. It translates to CASRRTSGSRNEQFF.

This chain joins TRBV11-2 and TRBJ2-1; 9 bases are a match to TRBD1. Germline CDR1 and CDR2: SGHAT and FQNNGV. V trimming: 5 bases; J trimming: 6 bases; junction bases outside the gene matches: 8. This CDR3 region has 15 residues. CDR3 nucleotides: TGTGCCAGCAGCCTCCGACAGGGGGTGGTCAATGAGCAGTTCTTC. It specifies CASSLRQGVVNEQFF.

The chain joins TRBV6-6 to TRBJ2-3, with 13 bases matching TRBD2. CDR1 and CDR2 from the germline V gene are MNHNY and SVGAGI (reference sequence). The CDR3 is 15 residues long. The ends lost 5 bases at V and 7 bases at J; junction bases unmatched: 6. CDR3 loop: CASSKLAGGYHTQYF. DNA for the CDR3: TGTGCCAGCAGTAAACTAGCGGGAGGGTACCATACGCAGTATTTT.

The CDR3 DNA is TGTGCCAGCAGGCCTCTCGGAGGGAGCTACAATGAGCAGTTCTTC. Protein: CASRPLGGSYNEQFF. This rearrangement joins TRBV5-4 to TRBJ2-1; D perhaps matches TRBD2 (6 bases). CDR1 is SGHNT, CDR2 YYREEE, per germline (reference sequence). V was shortened by 5 bases and J by 3 bases, with 15 bases between the two germline ends. This CDR3 is 15 amino acids long.

The chain couples TRBV7-2 to TRBJ2-1, with D unresolved. V was cut by 1 base and J by 9 bases, with 10 bases left in between. The CDR3 runs to 13 residues. Germline loops: CDR1 SGHTA, CDR2 FQGNSA. CDR3 nucleotide sequence: TGTGCCAGCAGCTTAGGTCAGGTATCTGAGCAGTTCTTC. This gives the protein CASSLGQVSEQFF. The full variable domain, its missing parts supplied by reference TRBV7-2 and TRBJ2-1, is GAGVSQSPSNKVTEKGKDVELRCDPISGHTALYWYRQSLGQGLEFLIYFQGNSAPDKSGLPSDRFSAERTGGSVSTLTIQRTQQEDSAVYLCASSLGQVSEQFFGPGTRLTVL.

The gene calls are TRBV4-1 and TRBJ2-2; 8 bases fit TRBD1. The CDR3 is made up of 17 amino acids. After removal of 0 bases from V and 6 bases from J, the junction contained 9 bases not matched to a gene. Germline-derived CDR1 and CDR2 are MGHRA and YSYEKL. CDR3: CASSQDKDRGQSGELFF. DNA for the CDR3: TGCGCCAGCAGCCAAGATAAAGACAGGGGTCAATCCGGGGAGCTGTTTTTT.

V gene TRBV28 combines with J gene TRBJ2-7; TRBD1 agrees at 11 bases. Trimming removed 1 base from V and 4 bases from J; junction bases left unmatched: 3. Per germline, CDR1 MDHEN and CDR2 SYDVKM. CDR3 length: 15 amino acids. CDR3 protein: CASSLFGTGGYEQYF. Written as DNA, the CDR3 is TGTGCCAGCAGTTTATTTGGGACAGGGGGGTACGAGCAGTACTTC.

The rearrangement uses TRBV5-8 and TRBJ2-2; TRBD2 aligns across 8 bases. The V gene end was trimmed by 3 bases and the J gene end by 5 bases; junction bases not matched to a gene: 6. CDR1 is SGHTS, CDR2 YDEGEE, per germline. The CDR3 loop spans 15 amino acids. The CDR3 here is CASSWSGRGTGELFF. DNA for the CDR3: TGTGCCAGCAGCTGGAGCGGGAGAGGGACCGGGGAGCTGTTTTTT.

In its sample, this clone was seen a few times. The chain joins TRBV7-8 to TRBJ1-4, with a possible D match to TRBD1 (5 bases). From germline, CDR1 is SGHVS and CDR2 FQNEAQ. Trimming stripped 6 bases from V and 0 bases from J, with 11 bases between. The CDR3 is 15 residues long. The CDR3 coding sequence is TGTGCCAGCAGTCTTTACAGGACAACTAATGAAAAACTGTTTTTT. Amino acids: CASSLYRTTNEKLFF.

The chain recombines TRBV7-2 with TRBJ2-1, with 7 bases matching TRBD1. From germline, CDR1 is SGHTA and CDR2 FQGNSA. The V gene end was trimmed by 5 bases and the J gene end by 6 bases; junction bases not matched to a gene: 13. The CDR3 covers 16 residues. CDR3 nucleotide sequence: TGTGCCAGCAGCGGACTGACAGGGATCTTATCCAATGAGCAGTTCTTC. Translation: CASSGLTGILSNEQFF. Full variable domain (missing parts from reference TRBV7-2 and TRBJ2-1): GAGVSQSPSNKVTEKGKDVELRCDPISGHTALYWYRQSLGQGLEFLIYFQGNSAPDKSGLPSDRFSAERTGGSVSTLTIQRTQQEDSAVYLCASSGLTGILSNEQFFGPGTRLTVL.

The chain employs TRBV7-3 and TRBJ2-1, with 9 bases that match TRBD2. Trimming cost V 0 bases and J 6 bases; bases outside gene matches: 3. The germline V gene has CDR1 SGHTA and CDR2 FQGTGA. This CDR3 is 15 amino acids long. The CDR3 spells CASSLTGTSFNEQFF. The DNA of the CDR3 is TGTGCCAGCAGCTTAACAGGGACTAGCTTCAATGAGCAGTTCTTC.

J is TRBJ2-7 and V is TRBV4-3, with 8 bases identical to TRBD1. The germline gives CDR1 LGHNA, CDR2 YSLEER. CDR3 length: 15 residues. After removal of 1 base from V and 3 bases from J, the junction contained 5 bases not matched to a gene. The CDR3 coding sequence is TGCGCCAGCAGCCAAGGGACAGGGTGGGACTACGAGCAGTACTTC. As protein: CASSQGTGWDYEQYF.

The chain couples TRBV27 to TRBJ1-1; D is possibly TRBD1 (6 bases). Germline CDR1 reads MNHEY; CDR2 reads SMNVEV (reference sequence). Trimming took off 6 bases at V and 0 bases at J, with 8 bases between the two ends. The CDR3 contains 13 residues. The CDR3 nucleotides read TGTGCCAGCAGAAGGGGGTTGAACACTGAAGCTTTCTTT. Translation: CASRRGLNTEAFF.

This chain joins TRBV2 and TRBJ2-7, with 8 bases identical to TRBD1. The V and J ends lost 2 bases and 7 bases, in that order; junction bases with no gene match: 10. Germline V gene sequence: CDR1 SNHLY, CDR2 FYNNEI. This CDR3 spans 15 amino acids. The CDR3 region is CASSETPGGAGEQYF. Here the CDR3 DNA reads TGTGCCAGCAGTGAAACGCCAGGGGGCGCGGGGGAGCAGTACTTC.

This clone was detected once. The genes are TRBV9 and TRBJ2-2, with 14 bases matching TRBD2. The germline CDR1 and CDR2 sequences are SGDLS and YYNGEE. CDR3 length: 17 residues. With V trimmed by 2 bases and J by 8 bases, 8 bases remained unmatched. CDR3 nucleotides: TGTGCCAGCAGCGTGGCCGGGACTAGCGGGAGTACAGGGGAGCTGTTTTTT. This gives the protein CASSVAGTSGSTGELFF.

This clone appeared a single time. V is TRBV18 and J is TRBJ2-5, with D perhaps TRBD1 (6 bases). The CDR3 runs 16 residues. CDR1 KGHSH and CDR2 LQKENI come from the germline V gene. V was trimmed by 3 bases and J by 5 bases, leaving 19 bases between them. CDR3 bases: TGTGCCAGCTCACCCCAGAGACAGGACCAAGGGGAGACCCAGTACTTC. It encodes CASSPQRQDQGETQYF.

The chain joins TRBV4-2 to TRBJ2-7; 9 bases line up with TRBD2. The CDR3 consists of 14 residues. Germline V CDR1 and CDR2: LGHNA, YNFKEQ. V trimming: 2 bases; J trimming: 6 bases; junction bases outside the gene matches: 5. The CDR3 spells CASSQRSREGEQYF. The CDR3 DNA sequence: TGTGCCAGCAGCCAACGTTCGCGGGAGGGCGAGCAGTACTTC.

The chain has TRBV6-1 and TRBJ2-7, with 11 positions matching TRBD2. The germline gives CDR1 MNHNS, CDR2 SASEGT. The CDR3 has 15 amino acids. Unmatched junction bases numbered 4, after V lost 2 bases and J lost 4 bases. The CDR3 region has the DNA TGTGCCAGCAGTGAAACTAGCGGGAGCGGTTACGAGCAGTACTTC. Translating gives CASSETSGSGYEQYF.

The rearrangement uses TRBV6-6 and TRBJ1-1; a weak D match, TRBD1 (6 bases). The germline CDR1 and CDR2 sequences are MNHNY and SVGAGI (reference sequence). The CDR3 runs to 14 residues. The V end was cut by 7 bases, the J end by 0 bases, with 12 bases between. The CDR3 DNA is TGTGCCAGCACCAAGGGGACATTGAACACTGAAGCTTTCTTT. Translating it yields CASTKGTLNTEAFF.